Sequencing of this T cell receptor (beta chain) was carried out in a study of T cell repertoires in aging, cancer and after chemotherapy. Study conclusions and caveats: Healthy donors lost TCR diversity with age mainly through richness, cancer patients through richness and evenness. Compared with age-matched healthy donors, untreated hematological or solid cancer patients showed higher blood TCR clonality. Median generation probability rose over the chemotherapy interval in each cancer cohort, suggesting rebound thymic output.

V was pared by 2 bases and J by 5 bases, with 7 bases between. CDR3 length: 13 amino acids. Rearranged V-D-J TRB sequences were amplified with a mixed TRB-A/B primer pool. MiXCR, applied by TCRdb to the multiplex PCR reads, yields one record per CDR3 protein. The data contain about 12,000 distinct CDR3 sequences, approximately 30% of them seen just once; the ten biggest clones take up over 9%. The template was genomic DNA from peripheral blood, not RNA. This clonotype was counted between two and nine times. Its antigen is not identified. This clonotype was obtained from a human donor in good health. The donor label of this sample is uncertain. The sample comprised blood. This chain joins TRBV12-3 or TRBV12-4 and TRBJ2-1; TRBD2 might be the D (5 bases). CDR3 DNA sequence: TGTGCCAGCAGTTTATGGGAGAACAATGAGCAGTTCTTC. Translating it yields CASSLWENNEQFF.